A single T cell receptor beta chain is shown here with its context. The sample belongs to a study of blood T cell repertoires in COVID-19. Across the study: Collection of acute and convalescent COVID-19 samples took place in the United States, Italy and Spain. In each case, the material was cDNA or gDNA derived from T cells, B-cell-depleted T cells, or PBMCs.

Original analysis: Scientists estimated how many nucleated cells there were by amplifying reference gene primers. Only in-frame clones appear in the TCRdb table, and some are missing; sequencing was by immunoSEQ multiplex PCR. Clone size and V and J calls were adopted from that table, with D and trimming inferred from the DNA. The repertoire holds approximately 130,000 clones, about four fifths seen once, with over 10% in the top ten. V shed 3 bases, J shed 5 bases, and the junction held 5 bases outside the gene matches. CDR1 and CDR2 from the germline V gene are SGHKS and YYEKEE (reference sequence). The CDR3 is 14 residues long.

This clonotype originated in a human donor in a cohort sampled during active COVID-19. This chain uses TRBV5-5 with TRBJ1-2, with 9 bases matching TRBD1. What was sequenced was peripheral blood. CDR3 residues: CASSWTGEGYGYTF. Written as DNA, the CDR3 is TGTGCCAGCAGCTGGACAGGGGAAGGGTATGGCTACACCTTC.